This TCR beta chain was identified during a study of neurological immune-mediated disorders. Study-level findings and limits: The most TCR clonal expansion was seen in HTLV-1-associated myelopathy, and the least was seen in multiple sclerosis, which fell below healthy controls.

V lost 6 bases and J lost 8, with 13 bases in between. Germline V lookup: CDR1 SQVTM, CDR2 ANQGSEA. The CDR3 runs 11 residues. The unsorted libraries were generated from a total of 2 million PBMCs, which had been stored in RNAlater at -80 C. One entry per CDR3 protein, called by TCRdb with MiXCR from the 5' RACE reads. The table includes 55,000 to 65,000 distinct CDR3 sequences, 9.5% to 15% detected once. This clonotype has at least ten counts. The antigen is undetermined. The sequencing input was PBMCs. The rearrangement uses TRBV29-1 and TRBJ1-2; no definite D call. The receptor's source is a woman between 55 and 75 years old with HTLV-1-associated myelopathy (HAM/TSP). CDR3 in DNA: TGCAGCGTGTCGGGCCCTGGGGGCTACACCTTC. This sequence encodes CSVSGPGGYTF.